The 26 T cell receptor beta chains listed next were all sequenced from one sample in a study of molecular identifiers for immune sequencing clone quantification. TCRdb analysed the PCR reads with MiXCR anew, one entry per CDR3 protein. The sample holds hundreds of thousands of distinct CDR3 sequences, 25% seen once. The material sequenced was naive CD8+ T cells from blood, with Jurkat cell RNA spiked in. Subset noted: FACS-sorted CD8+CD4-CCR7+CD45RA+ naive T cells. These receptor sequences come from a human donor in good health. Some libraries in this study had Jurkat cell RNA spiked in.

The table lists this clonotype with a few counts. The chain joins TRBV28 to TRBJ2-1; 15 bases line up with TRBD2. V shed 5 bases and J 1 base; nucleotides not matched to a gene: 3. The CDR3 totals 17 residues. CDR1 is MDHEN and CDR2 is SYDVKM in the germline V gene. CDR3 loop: CASSQGLAGGSYNEQFF. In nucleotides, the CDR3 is TGTGCCAGCAGTCAGGGACTAGCGGGAGGTTCCTACAATGAGCAGTTCTTC.

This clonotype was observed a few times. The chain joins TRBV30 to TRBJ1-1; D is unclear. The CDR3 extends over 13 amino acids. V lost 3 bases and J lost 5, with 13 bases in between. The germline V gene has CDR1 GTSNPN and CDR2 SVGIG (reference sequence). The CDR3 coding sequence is TGTGCCTGGAGCGAGGATTTAAGGACTGAAGCTTTCTTT. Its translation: CAWSEDLRTEAFF. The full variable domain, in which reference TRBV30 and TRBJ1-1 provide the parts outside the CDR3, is SQTIHQWPATLVQPVGSPLSLECTVEGTSNPNLYWYRQAAGRGLQLLFYSVGIGQISSEVPQNLSASRPQDRQFILSSKKLLLSDSGFYLCAWSEDLRTEAFFGQGTRLTVV.

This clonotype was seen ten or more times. CDR3 region: CASSQDQGTGGYTDTQYF. CDR3 bases: TGCGCCAGCAGCCAAGATCAAGGGACAGGGGGCTACACAGATACGCAGTATTTT. The chain joins TRBV4-3 to TRBJ2-3, with TRBD1 matching over 12 bases. V lost 0 bases to trimming and J lost 2 bases; unmatched junction nucleotides: 6. The CDR3 loop spans 18 amino acids. Germline values: CDR1 LGHNA, CDR2 YSLEER.

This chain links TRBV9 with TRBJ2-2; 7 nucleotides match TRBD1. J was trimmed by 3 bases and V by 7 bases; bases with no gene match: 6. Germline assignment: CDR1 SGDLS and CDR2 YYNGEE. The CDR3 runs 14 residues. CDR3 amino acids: CASGDTGDTGELFF. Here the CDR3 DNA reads TGTGCCAGCGGTGATACAGGGGACACCGGGGAGCTGTTTTTT.

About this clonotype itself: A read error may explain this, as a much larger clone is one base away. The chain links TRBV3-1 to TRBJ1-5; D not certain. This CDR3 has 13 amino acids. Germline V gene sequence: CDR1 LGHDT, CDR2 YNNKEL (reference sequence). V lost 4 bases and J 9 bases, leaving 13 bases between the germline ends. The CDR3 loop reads CASSRDRGWPQHF. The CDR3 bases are TGTGCCAGCAGCCGAGATCGGGGATGGCCCCAGCATTTT. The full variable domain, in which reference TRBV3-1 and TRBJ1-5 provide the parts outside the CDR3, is DTAVSQTPKYLVTQMGNDKSIKCEQNLGHDTMYWYKQDSKKFLKIMFSYNNKELIINETVPNRFSPKSPDKAHLNLHINSLELGDSAVYFCASSRDRGWPQHFGDGTRLSIL.

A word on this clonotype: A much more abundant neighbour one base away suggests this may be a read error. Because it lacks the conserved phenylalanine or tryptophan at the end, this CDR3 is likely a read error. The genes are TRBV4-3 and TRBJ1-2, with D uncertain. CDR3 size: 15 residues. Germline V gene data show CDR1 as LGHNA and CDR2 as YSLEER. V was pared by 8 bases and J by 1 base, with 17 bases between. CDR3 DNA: TGCGCCAGCGGACGATCAGTGCAGAGTAACTATGGCTACACCGTC. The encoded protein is CASGRSVQSNYGYTV.

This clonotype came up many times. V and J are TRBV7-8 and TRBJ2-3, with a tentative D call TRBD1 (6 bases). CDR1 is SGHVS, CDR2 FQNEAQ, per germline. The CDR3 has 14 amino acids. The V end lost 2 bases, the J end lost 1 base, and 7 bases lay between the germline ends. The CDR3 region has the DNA TGTGCCAGCAGCTTATGGACAGGCACAGATACGCAGTATTTT. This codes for CASSLWTGTDTQYF.

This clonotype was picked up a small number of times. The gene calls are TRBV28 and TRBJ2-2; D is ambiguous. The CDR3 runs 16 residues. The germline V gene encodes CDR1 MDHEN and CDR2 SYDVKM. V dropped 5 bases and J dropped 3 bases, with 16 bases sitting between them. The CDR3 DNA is TGTGCCAGCAGTGCCTTAGGGCTTGAAGACACCGGGGAGCTGTTTTTT. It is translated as CASSALGLEDTGELFF.

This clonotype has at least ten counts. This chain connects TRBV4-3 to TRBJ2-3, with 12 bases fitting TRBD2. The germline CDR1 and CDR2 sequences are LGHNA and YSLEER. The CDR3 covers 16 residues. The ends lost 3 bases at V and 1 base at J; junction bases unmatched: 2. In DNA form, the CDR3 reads TGCGCCAGCAGCCACTGGACTAGCGGGGGCACAGATACGCAGTATTTT. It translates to CASSHWTSGGTDTQYF.

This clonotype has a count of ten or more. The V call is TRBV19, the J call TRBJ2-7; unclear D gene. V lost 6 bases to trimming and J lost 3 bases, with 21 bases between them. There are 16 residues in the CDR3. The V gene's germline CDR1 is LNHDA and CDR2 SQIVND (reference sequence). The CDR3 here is CASSARTYGVDYEQYF. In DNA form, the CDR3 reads TGTGCCAGTAGCGCTCGGACCTATGGTGTTGACTACGAGCAGTACTTC. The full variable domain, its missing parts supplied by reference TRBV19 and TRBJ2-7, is DGGITQSPKYLFRKEGQNVTLSCEQNLNHDAMYWYRQDPGQGLRLIYYSQIVNDFQKGDIAEGYSVSREKKESFPLTVTSAQKNPTAFYLCASSARTYGVDYEQYFGPGTRLTVT.

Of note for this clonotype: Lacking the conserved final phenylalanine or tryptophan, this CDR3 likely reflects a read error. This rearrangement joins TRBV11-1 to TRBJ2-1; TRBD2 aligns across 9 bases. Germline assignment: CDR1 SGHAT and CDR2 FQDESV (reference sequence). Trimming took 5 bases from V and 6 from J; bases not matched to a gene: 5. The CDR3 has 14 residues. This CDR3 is CASSVSGGVNEQFS. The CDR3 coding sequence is TGTGCCAGCAGCGTTAGCGGGGGAGTCAATGAGCAGTTCTCC.

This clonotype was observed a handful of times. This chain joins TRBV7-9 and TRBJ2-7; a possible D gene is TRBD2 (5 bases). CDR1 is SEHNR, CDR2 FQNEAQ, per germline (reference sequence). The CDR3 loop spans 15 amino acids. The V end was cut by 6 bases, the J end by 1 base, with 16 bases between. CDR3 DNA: TGTGCCAGCAGTCGGGGAATACCCCCTTCCTACGAGCAGTACTTC. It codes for CASSRGIPPSYEQYF.

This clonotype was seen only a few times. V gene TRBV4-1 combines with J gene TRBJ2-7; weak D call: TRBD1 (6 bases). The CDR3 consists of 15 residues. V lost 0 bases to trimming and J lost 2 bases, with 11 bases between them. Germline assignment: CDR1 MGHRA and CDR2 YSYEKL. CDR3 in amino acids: CASSQDGTQTYEQYF. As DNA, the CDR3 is TGCGCCAGCAGCCAAGACGGGACACAAACCTACGAGCAGTACTTC.

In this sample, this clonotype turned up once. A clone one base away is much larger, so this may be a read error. The CDR3 coding sequence is TGTGCCTGCCGCGTAGCGGGAGGGGCAGATACGCAGTATTTT. It yields the protein CACRVAGGADTQYF. This chain uses TRBV30 with TRBJ2-3; 11 bases fit TRBD2. The ends lost 6 bases at V and 4 bases at J; junction bases unmatched: 6. Germline V gene lookup returns CDR1 GTSNPN and CDR2 SVGIG (reference sequence). The CDR3 has 14 residues. The entire variable domain, with the rest obtained from reference TRBV30 and TRBJ2-3, is as follows: SQTIHQWPATLVQPVGSPLSLECTVEGTSNPNLYWYRQAAGRGLQLLFYSVGIGQISSEVPQNLSASRPQDRQFILSSKKLLLSDSGFYLCACRVAGGADTQYFGPGTRLTVL.

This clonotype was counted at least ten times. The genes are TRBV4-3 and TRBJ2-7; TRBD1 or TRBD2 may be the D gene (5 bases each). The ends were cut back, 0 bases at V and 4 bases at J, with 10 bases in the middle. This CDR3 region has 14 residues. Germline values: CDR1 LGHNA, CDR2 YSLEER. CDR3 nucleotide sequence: TGCGCCAGCAGCCAAGACCTCTGGGGGTACGAGCAGTACTTC. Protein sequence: CASSQDLWGYEQYF.

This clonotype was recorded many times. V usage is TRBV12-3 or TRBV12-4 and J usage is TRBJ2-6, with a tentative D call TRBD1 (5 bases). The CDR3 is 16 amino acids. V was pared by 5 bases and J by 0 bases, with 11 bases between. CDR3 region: CASSQARGSGANVLTF. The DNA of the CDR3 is TGTGCCAGCAGTCAAGCTAGGGGCTCTGGGGCCAACGTCCTGACTTTC.

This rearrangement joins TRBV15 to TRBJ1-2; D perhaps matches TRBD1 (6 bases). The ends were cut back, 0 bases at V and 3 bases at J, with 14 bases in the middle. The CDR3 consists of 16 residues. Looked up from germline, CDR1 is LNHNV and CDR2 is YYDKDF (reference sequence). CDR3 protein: CATSRDGGGGYYGYTF. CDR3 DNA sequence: TGTGCCACCAGCAGAGATGGGGGAGGGGGATACTATGGCTACACCTTC.

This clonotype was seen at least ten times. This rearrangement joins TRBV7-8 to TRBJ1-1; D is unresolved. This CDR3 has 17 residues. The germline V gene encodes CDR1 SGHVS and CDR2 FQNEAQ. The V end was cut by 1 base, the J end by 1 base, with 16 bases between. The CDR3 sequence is CASSLDSGVGKNTEAFF. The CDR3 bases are TGTGCCAGCAGCTTAGATTCTGGGGTAGGGAAGAACACTGAAGCTTTCTTT.

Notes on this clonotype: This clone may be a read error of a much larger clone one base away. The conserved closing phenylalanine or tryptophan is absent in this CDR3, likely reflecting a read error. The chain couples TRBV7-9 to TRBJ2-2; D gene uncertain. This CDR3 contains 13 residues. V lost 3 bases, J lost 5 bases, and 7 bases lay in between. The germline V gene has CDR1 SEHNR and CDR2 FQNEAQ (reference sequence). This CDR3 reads CASSFYKTGELFL. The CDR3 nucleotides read TGTGCCAGCAGCTTCTACAAAACCGGGGAGCTGTTTCTT.

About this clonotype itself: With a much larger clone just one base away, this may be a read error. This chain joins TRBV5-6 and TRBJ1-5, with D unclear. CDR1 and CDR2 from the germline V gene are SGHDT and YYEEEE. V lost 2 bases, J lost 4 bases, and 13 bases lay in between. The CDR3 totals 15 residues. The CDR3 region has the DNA TGTGCCAGCAGCTTTAGTGCCGTGTATAATCAGCCCCAGCATTTT. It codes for CASSFSAVYNQPQHF.

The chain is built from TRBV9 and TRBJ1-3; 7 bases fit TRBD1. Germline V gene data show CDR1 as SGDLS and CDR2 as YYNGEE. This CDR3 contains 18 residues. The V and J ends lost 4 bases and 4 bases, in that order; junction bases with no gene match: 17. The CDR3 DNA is TGTGCCAGCAGCAACGGCCAACTCGACAGGGCGTCGGGAAACACCATATATTTT. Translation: CASSNGQLDRASGNTIYF.

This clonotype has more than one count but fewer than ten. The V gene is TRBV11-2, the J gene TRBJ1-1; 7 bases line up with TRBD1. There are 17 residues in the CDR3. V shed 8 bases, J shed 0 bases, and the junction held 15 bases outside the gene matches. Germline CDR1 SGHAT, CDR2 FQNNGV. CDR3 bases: TGTGCCAGCGGCGGGACAGCTCGTGACTACATGAACACTGAAGCTTTCTTT. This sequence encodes CASGGTARDYMNTEAFF.

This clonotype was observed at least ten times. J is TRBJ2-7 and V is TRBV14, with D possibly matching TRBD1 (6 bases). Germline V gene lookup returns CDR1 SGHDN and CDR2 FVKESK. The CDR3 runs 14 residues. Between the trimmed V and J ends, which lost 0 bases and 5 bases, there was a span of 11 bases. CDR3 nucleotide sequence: TGTGCCAGCAGCCAAGAACAGGGACACGACGAGCAGTACTTC. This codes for CASSQEQGHDEQYF.

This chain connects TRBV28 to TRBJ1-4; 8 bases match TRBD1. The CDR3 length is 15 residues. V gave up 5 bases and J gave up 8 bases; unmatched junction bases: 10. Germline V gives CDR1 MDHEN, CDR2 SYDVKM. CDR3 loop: CASSPGQGSLEKLFF. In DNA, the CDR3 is TGTGCCAGCAGTCCAGGACAGGGAAGCCTCGAAAAACTGTTTTTT.

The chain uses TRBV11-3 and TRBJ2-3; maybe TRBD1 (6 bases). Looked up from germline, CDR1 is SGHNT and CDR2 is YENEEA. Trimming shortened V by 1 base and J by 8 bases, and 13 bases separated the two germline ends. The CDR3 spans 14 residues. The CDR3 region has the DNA TGTGCCAGCAGCTTAGGGACAGCCGCAGGTACGCAGTATTTT. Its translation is CASSLGTAAGTQYF.

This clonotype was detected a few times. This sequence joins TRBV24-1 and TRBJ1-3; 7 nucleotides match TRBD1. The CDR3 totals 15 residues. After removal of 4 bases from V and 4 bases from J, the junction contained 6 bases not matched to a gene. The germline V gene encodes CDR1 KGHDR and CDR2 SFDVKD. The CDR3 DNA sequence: TGTGCCACCAGTGACCGACAGGGCTCCGGAAACACCATATATTTT. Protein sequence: CATSDRQGSGNTIYF.